This entry describes one TCR beta chain. This entry is derived from a study of blood T cell repertoires in COVID-19. In the study overall: The cDNA or gDNA used as material had been derived from T cells, B-cell-depleted T cells, or PBMCs.

Assay used: immunoSEQ multiplex PCR; TCRdb lists only in-frame clones, some missing. Of 150,000 to 200,000 clones detected, 85% to 95% appear once; the ten largest clones hold roughly 4.4%. The CDR3 contains 14 residues. V was pared by 4 bases and J by 10 bases, with 16 bases between. The germline V gene has CDR1 MDHEN and CDR2 SYDVKM. This clonotype was sampled from a woman in her forties or fifties with acute or convalescent COVID-19. Sequenced material: peripheral blood. This chain joins TRBV28 and TRBJ1-4; D is undetermined. The DNA for the CDR3 is TGTGCCAGCAGTTGGTCGGACTCCCGGGGAAAACTGTTTTTT. Its translation: CASSWSDSRGKLFF. Full variable domain (missing parts from reference TRBV28 and TRBJ1-4): DVKVTQSSRYLVKRTGEKVFLECVQDMDHENMFWYRQDPGLGLRLIYFSYDVKMKEKGDIPEGYSVSREKKERFSLILESASTNQTSMYLCASSWSDSRGKLFFGSGTQLSVL.